Given below is one TCR beta chain in context. The antigen is not known. J lost 2 bases, V lost 4 bases, and 3 bases had no gene match. CDR3 length: 14 amino acids. Germline CDR1 SGHDT, CDR2 YYEEEE. The source of the sample is a study of cytomegalovirus exposure and HLA in healthy donors. The study, taken as a whole, reports: In a later analysis, first-cohort TCR clusters were found to tend to co-occur in the 120 or so validation repertoires.

TCRdb keeps only in-frame clones here, not all; method: immunoSEQ multiplex PCR. The repertoire consists of some 150,000 clones, with about 86% occurring once and the leading ten covering 2.1%. The rearrangement links TRBV5-6 to TRBJ1-2; TRBD1 agrees at 9 bases. This sequence was found in a human donor in good health. What was sequenced was PBMCs. Written as DNA, the CDR3 is TGTGCCAGCAGCCGGGACAGGGAAAACTATGGCTACACCTTC. Translating gives CASSRDRENYGYTF.